The rows below give T cell receptor beta chains drawn from one sample of a study of blood T cell repertoires in COVID-19. TCRdb's table, derived via immunoSEQ multiplex PCR, lists solely in-frame clones and lacks some. Seen here are 100,000 or so clones, around 90% observed once, and the top ten hold about 18%. The source material was peripheral blood. These TCRs come from a man aged 45-65 years with acute or convalescent COVID-19. Both conserved end residues are part of each CDR3. Each record gives: clone size, J gene, V gene, D gene, CDR3 protein, CDR3 DNA. A D gene is named only where the DNA matches it firmly. Expanded clones are given a class, and other clones once, few, many or no size at all.

>.|TRBJ1-2|TRBV6-2/TRBV6-3|.
CASGLGSYGYTF
TGTGCCAGCGGCCTGGGGAGCTATGGCTACACCTTC
>.|TRBJ2-2|TRBV7-9|TRBD2
CASSLARLAGEGGGELFF
TGTGCCAGCAGCTTAGCGCGCCTAGCGGGGGAGGGTGGCGGGGAGCTGTTTTTT
>once|TRBJ1-2|TRBV3-1/TRBV3-2|.
CASSQDRDYGYTF
TGTGCCAGCAGCCAAGATAGAGACTATGGCTACACCTTC
>.|TRBJ1-4|TRBV4-1|TRBD1
CASSQDQGQGSTNEKLFF
TGCGCCAGCAGCCAAGATCAAGGACAGGGGTCGACTAATGAAAAACTGTTTTTT
>.|TRBJ1-5|TRBV18|.
CASSPSDGEGQPQHF
TGTGCCAGCTCACCGTCCGATGGGGAGGGTCAGCCCCAGCATTTT
>.|TRBJ2-1|TRBV5-1|.
CASSLGAARLSYNEQFF
TGCGCCAGCAGCTTGGGGGCTGCTCGTCTCTCCTACAATGAGCAGTTCTTC
>.|TRBJ1-4|TRBV6-1|.
CASSVQQGGFGEKLFF
TGTGCCAGCAGTGTCCAACAGGGTGGCTTCGGTGAAAAACTGTTTTTT
>.|TRBJ2-1|TRBV27|TRBD2
CASSPWTRSRNEQFF
TGTGCCAGCAGTCCATGGACTAGGTCCCGGAATGAGCAGTTCTTC
>.|TRBJ1-6|TRBV10-3|.
CAISEGGVSYNSPLHF
TGTGCCATCAGTGAGGGAGGAGTCTCCTATAATTCACCCCTCCACTTT
>few|TRBJ1-1|TRBV5-1|.
CASRVEPMNTEAFF
TGCGCCAGCAGGGTCGAGCCCATGAACACTGAAGCTTTCTTT
>.|TRBJ1-5|TRBV30|TRBD1
CAWSVGTGVQPQHF
TGTGCCTGGAGTGTGGGGACAGGTGTCCAGCCCCAGCATTTT
>.|TRBJ2-3|TRBV14|TRBD1
CASSNPGTGLYRRDTQYF
TGTGCCAGCAGCAACCCCGGGACAGGCCTATACCGGAGGGATACGCAGTATTTT
>.|TRBJ1-1|TRBV18|TRBD1
CASSPRRTGMDAFF
TGTGCCAGCTCTCCACGTAGGACAGGGATGGATGCTTTCTTT
>.|TRBJ1-1|TRBV2|.
CASSFGEGTEAFF
TGTGCCAGCAGTTTCGGGGAGGGCACTGAAGCTTTCTTT
>.|TRBJ2-1|TRBV4-1|.
CASSQEGPGGESEQFF
TGCGCCAGCAGCCAAGAGGGGCCGGGGGGCGAGAGTGAGCAGTTCTTC
>.|TRBJ1-1|TRBV14|TRBD1
CASSRDRVRTEAFF
TGTGCCAGCAGCCGGGACAGGGTGAGGACTGAAGCTTTCTTT
>.|TRBJ1-1|TRBV6-5|.
CASSYSGHSNTEAFF
TGTGCCAGCAGTTACTCGGGACACTCGAACACTGAAGCTTTCTTT
>.|TRBJ1-2|TRBV5-1|.
CASSLAGQGNYGYTF
TGCGCCAGCAGCTTGGCAGGTCAGGGGAACTATGGCTACACCTTC
>.|TRBJ1-2|TRBV5-4|.
CASSSGARSGNYGYTF
TGTGCCAGCAGCTCAGGGGCTAGGTCGGGTAACTATGGCTACACCTTC
>.|TRBJ1-2|TRBV4-1|.
CASSRPKEGVGGYTF
TGCGCCAGCAGCCGACCCAAAGAGGGGGTAGGTGGCTACACCTTC
>.|TRBJ1-2|TRBV24-1|TRBD1
CATSHRQGAYGYTF
TGTGCCACCAGCCACCGACAGGGGGCGTACGGCTACACCTTC
>.|TRBJ2-3|TRBV12-2|.
CASRGQNTDTQYF
TGTGCAAGTCGCGGGCAGAACACAGATACGCAGTATTTT
>.|TRBJ1-2|TRBV5-8|.
CASRSGLRVGGYTF
TGTGCCAGCAGAAGCGGATTAAGGGTTGGAGGCTACACCTTC
>few|TRBJ1-6|TRBV6-5|.
CASSYSGRPFNSPLHF
TGTGCCAGCAGTTACTCGGGCAGGCCTTTTAATTCACCCCTCCACTTT
>.|TRBJ2-7|TRBV11-2|.
CASSRTDSYEQYF
TGTGCCAGCAGCCGGACAGACTCCTACGAGCAGTACTTC
>.|TRBJ2-1|TRBV30|.
CAWGDTGKVGFF
TGTGCCTGGGGAGATACAGGGAAAGTTGGGTTCTTC
>once|TRBJ1-6|TRBV6-6|TRBD1
CASIGTDNTPLHF
TGTGCCAGCATCGGGACAGACAACACACCCCTCCACTTT
>once|TRBJ1-1|TRBV5-4|.
CASSLPGQLNTEAFF
TGTGCCAGCAGCCTGCCTGGGCAGCTGAACACTGAAGCTTTCTTT